These 30 T cell receptor beta chains were all obtained from the same sample, sequenced in a study of sequential checkpoint blockade in melanoma. Treatment indicated: randomized to nivolumab then ipilimumab (arm A) or the reverse (arm B). The protocol was immunoSEQ multiplex PCR, while the TCRdb copy is restricted to in-frame clones and leaves out a portion. The sample has 10,000 to 15,000 clones; about 21% are singletons. Sequencing used tumor tissue (inferred from file names), obtained from a patient given nivolumab and ipilimumab in sequence. The receptors stem from a human donor with melanoma.

In its sample, this clone ranks as medium-sized. This chain connects TRBV6-8 to TRBJ1-5; D call uncertain. V was cut by 5 bases and J by 4 bases, with 15 bases left in between. The CDR3 sequence is 15 residues long. The germline V gene has CDR1 MNHGY and CDR2 SAAAGT. The DNA of the CDR3 is TGTGCCAGCAGTCCCGCTCGCTACACGAATCAGCCCCAGCATTTT. Translation gives CASSPARYTNQPQHF.

The rearrangement links TRBV19 to TRBJ1-2, with D possibly TRBD1 on 6 matching bases. CDR3 size: 14 residues. Germline CDR1 is LNHDA and CDR2 is SQIVND (reference sequence). Between the trimmed V and J ends, which lost 5 bases and 0 bases, there was a span of 10 bases. The CDR3 is CASSSGTTNYGYTF. The CDR3, as DNA: TGTGCCAGTAGTTCCGGGACAACTAACTATGGCTACACCTTC.

The CDR3 nucleotides are TGCGCCAGCAGCCCTGGGACGATGGGGTACGAGCAGTACTTC. Translated, it gives CASSPGTMGYEQYF. The V gene is TRBV5-1, the J gene TRBJ2-7; either TRBD1 or TRBD2 may fit D (5 bases each). This CDR3 is built from 14 residues. In germline, CDR1 is SGHRS, CDR2 YFSETQ. Trimming shortened V by 4 bases and J by 4 bases, and 15 bases separated the two germline ends.

This clone was detected many times. The rearrangement links TRBV11-3 to TRBJ2-7; D is unresolved. This CDR3 is 14 amino acids long. Germline values: CDR1 SGHNT, CDR2 YENEEA. V lost 3 bases, J lost 3 bases, and 12 bases lay in between. CDR3 loop: CASSLAGGLYEQYF. The CDR3 DNA follows: TGTGCCAGCAGCTTGGCCGGCGGCCTCTACGAGCAGTACTTC.

The table lists this clone with a few counts. DNA for the CDR3: TGTGCCAGCTCAACTCAGGGTCCAGACGTTGGAAACACCATATATTTT. This gives the protein CASSTQGPDVGNTIYF. The chain links TRBV18 to TRBJ1-3; D may be TRBD1 (5 bases). Germline assignment: CDR1 KGHSH and CDR2 LQKENI. V was pared by 5 bases and J by 3 bases, with 17 bases between. The CDR3 runs to 16 residues.

This clone was counted only a few times. This sequence joins TRBV4-1 and TRBJ2-6; D possibly corresponds to TRBD1 (5 bases). V was clipped by 0 bases and J by 0 bases, with 6 bases between them. The CDR3 loop spans 16 amino acids. The germline CDR1 and CDR2 sequences are MGHRA and YSYEKL. Here the CDR3 reads CASSQEQDSGANVLTF. CDR3 DNA: TGCGCCAGCAGCCAAGAACAGGACTCTGGGGCCAACGTCCTGACTTTC.

The chain recombines TRBV19 with TRBJ1-2; 7 positions agree with TRBD1. V trimming: 6 bases; J trimming: 3 bases; junction bases outside the gene matches: 7. The germline CDR1 and CDR2 sequences are LNHDA and SQIVND (reference sequence). CDR3 length: 14 amino acids. CDR3 region: CASSPQGGYYGYTF. CDR3 nucleotide sequence: TGTGCCAGTAGCCCTCAGGGGGGTTACTATGGCTACACCTTC.

This chain connects TRBV11-3 to TRBJ1-3, with unresolved D. V was shortened by 5 bases and J by 0 bases, with 14 bases between the two germline ends. The germline V gene has CDR1 SGHNT and CDR2 YENEEA. This CDR3 contains 16 residues. CDR3 coding DNA: TGTGCCAGCAGCCTGGGGTACGGTTCCTCTGGAAACACCATATATTTT. Translation: CASSLGYGSSGNTIYF.

The V call is TRBV5-1, the J call TRBJ2-6; D is ambiguous. V gave up 4 bases and J gave up 2 bases, with 10 bases separating them. This CDR3 has 15 residues. CDR1 SGHRS and CDR2 YFSETQ come from the germline V gene. This chain's CDR3 is CASSLQNPGANVLTF. CDR3 nucleotide sequence: TGCGCCAGCAGCCTCCAGAATCCTGGGGCCAACGTCCTGACTTTC. Together with reference TRBV5-1 and TRBJ2-6, the CDR3 gives the full variable domain: KAGVTQTPRYLIKTRGQQVTLSCSPISGHRSVSWYQQTPGQGLQFLFEYFSETQRNKGNFPGRFSGRQFSNSRSEMNVSTLELGDSALYLCASSLQNPGANVLTFGAGSRLTVL.

The chain has TRBV11-3 and TRBJ2-6; no definite D call. The CDR3 runs to 16 residues. Trimming cost V 6 bases and J 3 bases, with 15 bases left between them. The germline CDR1 and CDR2 sequences are SGHNT and YENEEA. The CDR3 nucleotides are TGTGCCAGCAGGGGTCAAAGGCTGATTGGGGCCAACGTCCTGACTTTC. Protein sequence: CASRGQRLIGANVLTF.

This clone was seen a handful of times. The chain carries TRBV9 and TRBJ2-2; D possibly uses TRBD1 or TRBD2 (5 bases each). Germline CDR1 SGDLS, CDR2 YYNGEE. V was shortened by 2 bases and J by 5 bases, with 13 bases between the two germline ends. This CDR3 spans 15 amino acids. The CDR3 is CASSVTGQNTGELFF. The CDR3, as DNA: TGTGCCAGCAGCGTTACGGGGCAGAATACCGGGGAGCTGTTTTTT.

The chain links TRBV19 to TRBJ1-3; D is ambiguous. Per the germline V gene, CDR1 is LNHDA and CDR2 is SQIVND (reference sequence). The germline V and J ends were trimmed by 6 bases and 3 bases, with 12 bases remaining between them. The CDR3 is 14 residues long. CDR3: CASRAANLGNTIYF. The CDR3 DNA is TGTGCCAGTAGGGCAGCGAACCTTGGAAACACCATATATTTT.

This clone showed up many times. This sequence joins TRBV11-3 and TRBJ2-5; D unclear. Per the germline V gene, CDR1 is SGHNT and CDR2 is YENEEA. Between the trimmed V and J ends, which lost 1 base and 3 bases, there was a span of 12 bases. The CDR3 runs to 15 residues. DNA for the CDR3: TGTGCCAGCAGCTTAGTAAGGGAACCTAAAGAGACCCAGTACTTC. Protein sequence: CASSLVREPKETQYF.

In its sample, this clone was seen many times. This chain connects TRBV11-3 to TRBJ1-4; D unclear. CDR1 and CDR2 (germline): SGHNT, YENEEA. The CDR3 totals 15 residues. Trimming took 3 bases from V and 13 from J, leaving 21 bases between them. The CDR3 DNA reads as TGTGCCAGCAGCTTGGCCACTAGGCCCCCAGAAGGACTGTTTTTT. This translates into CASSLATRPPEGLFF.

Only a few counts were recorded for this clone. This chain links TRBV2 with TRBJ1-4; 7 bases agree with TRBD1. Germline V gene sequence: CDR1 SNHLY, CDR2 FYNNEI. The junction had 7 bases not matched to a gene; V was cut back by 10 bases and J by 8 bases. CDR3 length: 12 amino acids. CDR3 protein: CATQQGFEKLFF. In DNA, the CDR3 is TGTGCCACCCAACAGGGGTTCGAAAAACTGTTTTTT.

In its sample, this clone is medium-sized. V gene TRBV28 combines with J gene TRBJ2-7; no clear D gene. Looked up from germline, CDR1 is MDHEN and CDR2 is SYDVKM. Between the trimmed V and J ends, which lost 2 bases and 3 bases, there was a span of 14 bases. The CDR3 has 15 amino acids. This CDR3 is CASSLTGAIYYEQYF. DNA for the CDR3: TGTGCCAGCAGTTTAACGGGTGCCATATACTACGAGCAGTACTTC.

The table lists this clone with a few counts. The chain couples TRBV6-8 to TRBJ1-2, with 8 bases fitting TRBD1. The CDR3 loop spans 15 amino acids. Germline values: CDR1 MNHGY, CDR2 SAAAGT. J lost 2 bases, V lost 8 bases, and 10 bases had no gene match. This CDR3 reads CASLRGQGPNYGYTF. The DNA of the CDR3 is TGTGCCAGCCTCCGAGGACAGGGACCGAACTATGGCTACACCTTC.

The chain has TRBV2 and TRBJ1-1; 7 bases are a match to TRBD1. Germline V gene sequence: CDR1 SNHLY, CDR2 FYNNEI. The CDR3 spans 14 residues. The V and J ends lost 6 bases and 4 bases, in that order; junction bases with no gene match: 8. DNA of the CDR3: TGTGCCAGCAGCGGAAGGAGGGGGCCCACTGAAGCTTTCTTT. This gives the protein CASSGRRGPTEAFF.

V usage is TRBV12-5 and J usage is TRBJ2-2, with 7 bases lining up with TRBD2. The CDR3 is made up of 16 amino acids. Germline loops: CDR1 LGHNT, CDR2 FRNRAP. V was pared by 1 base and J by 6 bases, with 8 bases of the junction left unmatched. This CDR3 reads CASGLGRDYYAGELFF. The DNA for the CDR3 is TGTGCTAGTGGTTTGGGCCGGGACTATTACGCCGGGGAGCTGTTTTTT.

The chain recombines TRBV5-1 with TRBJ2-5; perhaps TRBD2 as D (6 bases). This CDR3 is 15 amino acids long. CDR1 SGHRS and CDR2 YFSETQ come from the germline V gene. Trimming stripped 3 bases from V and 3 bases from J, with 15 bases between. The CDR3 spells CASSSDGTAEETQYF. Written as DNA, the CDR3 is TGCGCCAGCAGCTCGGACGGGACTGCCGAAGAGACCCAGTACTTC.

This rearrangement joins TRBV19 to TRBJ2-5; unclear D gene. Germline-derived CDR1 and CDR2 are LNHDA and SQIVND (reference sequence). Trimming pared 8 bases from V and 2 bases from J, leaving 6 bases between. There are 11 residues in the CDR3. The CDR3 DNA follows: TGTGCCAGTCAGGTTCAAGAGACCCAGTACTTC. This encodes CASQVQETQYF.

The chain combines TRBV29-1 with TRBJ2-2; D is uncertain. The CDR3 is made up of 12 amino acids. CDR1 is SQVTM and CDR2 is ANQGSEA in the germline V gene. Trimming shortened V by 3 bases and J by 4 bases, and 6 bases separated the two germline ends. CDR3 nucleotide sequence: TGCAGCGTTGAGGGTAGCACCGGGGAGCTGTTTTTT. It encodes CSVEGSTGELFF.

This clone has a handful of counts. The chain links TRBV10-2 to TRBJ2-5; D may be TRBD1 or TRBD2 (5 bases each). Trimming removed 2 bases from V and 2 bases from J, with 15 bases in between. Germline V lookup: CDR1 WSHSY, CDR2 SAAADI. CDR3 size: 16 residues. The CDR3 DNA follows: TGCGCCAGCAGTGAGACCGATGGGACGGGGCAAGAGACCCAGTACTTC. Protein: CASSETDGTGQETQYF.

In this sample, this clone turned up a few times. J is TRBJ2-1 and V is TRBV19, with 10 bases fitting TRBD1. The CDR3 contains 16 residues. After removal of 5 bases from V and 4 bases from J, the junction contained 8 bases not matched to a gene. Germline CDR1 and CDR2: LNHDA and SQIVND (reference sequence). CDR3 protein: CASSLQTGGFYNEQFF. The CDR3 DNA is TGTGCCAGTAGTCTCCAGACAGGGGGCTTTTACAATGAGCAGTTCTTC.

The sample holds many counts of this clone. The chain has TRBV7-5 and TRBJ1-2. TRBV7-5 is reported as a pseudogene. The CDR3 loop spans 16 amino acids. This chain's CDR3 is CASSPQRGTRNYGYTF. CDR3 DNA sequence: TGTGCCAGCAGCCCCCAGCGCGGGACAAGAAACTATGGCTACACCTTC.

V and J are TRBV25-1 and TRBJ1-6; D is ambiguous. V lost 5 bases and J lost 9, with 14 bases in between. Germline CDR1 and CDR2: MGHDK and SYGVNS. The CDR3 runs 14 residues. The CDR3 sequence: CASSHTSQSSPLHF. The CDR3 nucleotides are TGTGCCAGCAGTCACACATCCCAGAGTTCACCCCTCCACTTT.

This clone was observed a handful of times. The gene calls are TRBV19 and TRBJ2-1; maybe TRBD2 (6 bases). This CDR3 region has 14 residues. V gave up 5 bases and J gave up 7 bases, with 15 bases separating them. Germline loops: CDR1 LNHDA, CDR2 SQIVND (reference sequence). The CDR3 DNA reads as TGTGCCAGTAGTCTCCGGGTAGCGGAGAATGAGCAGTTCTTC. This sequence encodes CASSLRVAENEQFF.

The CDR3 nucleotides are TGCGCCAGCAGTGAGAAGCTAGCGGGAGGGCCCCCCGATACGCAGTATTTT. This gives the protein CASSEKLAGGPPDTQYF. The genes are TRBV10-2 and TRBJ2-3; TRBD2 matches 12 bases. This CDR3 region has 17 residues. Trimming removed 2 bases from V and 6 bases from J; junction bases left unmatched: 9. Germline V CDR1 and CDR2: WSHSY, SAAADI.

Only a few counts were recorded for this clone. V gene TRBV28 combines with J gene TRBJ1-5; D not certain. Trimming removed 2 bases from V and 4 bases from J, with 3 bases in between. The CDR3 sequence is 12 residues long. The germline V gene has CDR1 MDHEN and CDR2 SYDVKM. For the CDR3, the DNA is TGTGCCAGCAGTTTAGGGAATCAGCCCCAGCATTTT. Encoded protein: CASSLGNQPQHF.

The rearrangement uses TRBV29-1 and TRBJ2-7; no reliable D call. The germline V gene encodes CDR1 SQVTM and CDR2 ANQGSEA. This CDR3 has 12 amino acids. Trimming left V 6 bases short and J 1 base short, with 10 bases between. The CDR3 here is CSVLTVSYEQYF. CDR3 sequence (DNA): TGCAGCGTCTTGACGGTGTCCTACGAGCAGTACTTC.